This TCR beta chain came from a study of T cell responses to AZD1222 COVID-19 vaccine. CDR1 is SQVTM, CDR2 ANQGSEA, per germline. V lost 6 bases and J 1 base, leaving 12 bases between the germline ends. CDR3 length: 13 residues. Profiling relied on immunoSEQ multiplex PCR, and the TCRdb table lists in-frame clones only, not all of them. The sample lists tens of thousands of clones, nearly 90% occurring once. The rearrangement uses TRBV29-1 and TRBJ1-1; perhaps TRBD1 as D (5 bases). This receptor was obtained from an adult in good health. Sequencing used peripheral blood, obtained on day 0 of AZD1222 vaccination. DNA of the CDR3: TGCAGCGTCCGCAGGGCGGGGAACACTGAAGCTTTCTTT. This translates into CSVRRAGNTEAFF.